Shown below are 29 T cell receptor beta chains from a single sample sequenced in a study of cytomegalovirus exposure and HLA in healthy donors. The PCR was carried out with 60 Vbeta primers and 13 Jbeta primers. Method: immunoSEQ multiplex PCR; TCRdb's copy keeps in-frame clones and lacks some. The table lists roughly 130,000 clones, over 60% of them singletons. Material for sequencing was PBMCs. Every receptor here comes from a human donor in good health.

V usage is TRBV19 and J usage is TRBJ1-6, with D unclear. CDR3 size: 12 residues. V lost 5 bases and J lost 6, with 5 bases in between. CDR1 is LNHDA, CDR2 SQIVND, per germline (reference sequence). CDR3 residues: CASSEINSPLHF. The CDR3 nucleotides read TGTGCCAGTAGTGAGATTAATTCACCCCTCCACTTT.

The chain employs TRBV6-1 and TRBJ1-1; 7 nucleotides agree with TRBD1. The CDR3 consists of 11 residues. Per germline, CDR1 MNHNS and CDR2 SASEGT. V lost 6 bases, J lost 12 bases, and 7 bases stayed unmatched. This CDR3 is CASSSGGRSFF. Written as DNA, the CDR3 is TGTGCCAGCAGCTCAGGGGGGAGATCTTTCTTT.

The rearrangement links TRBV19 to TRBJ1-5, with TRBD1 identical over 7 bases. The CDR3 extends over 17 amino acids. Trimming cost V 8 bases and J 1 base; bases outside gene matches: 14. Germline V gene data show CDR1 as LNHDA and CDR2 as SQIVND (reference sequence). Here the CDR3 reads CASHKGGNRGSNQPQHF. CDR3 DNA sequence: TGTGCCAGTCATAAAGGGGGGAACAGGGGAAGCAATCAGCCCCAGCATTTT.

The chain has TRBV28 and TRBJ1-4; a weak D match, TRBD1 (6 bases). The CDR3 covers 17 residues. The V end lost 2 bases, the J end lost 0 bases, and 13 bases lay between the germline ends. Germline CDR1 and CDR2: MDHEN and SYDVKM. CDR3 nucleotides: TGTGCCAGCAGTTTAGTCCTTACAGGGTCAACTAATGAAAAACTGTTTTTT. This codes for CASSLVLTGSTNEKLFF.

This sequence joins TRBV19 and TRBJ1-2, with D perhaps matching TRBD1 (5 bases). Trimming cost V 5 bases and J 8 bases, with 36 bases left between them. The CDR3 totals 20 residues. CDR1 and CDR2 from the germline V gene are LNHDA and SQIVND (reference sequence). CDR3 in DNA: TGTGCCAGTAGTCTCCCCCGAAGGGGCAGTCAACCGAGCCGGTCGGGCGGCTACACCTTC. It yields the protein CASSLPRRGSQPSRSGGYTF.

The chain has TRBV11-3 and TRBJ2-3; the D gene is possibly TRBD2 (5 bases). The germline V gene has CDR1 SGHNT and CDR2 YENEEA. CDR3 length: 13 amino acids. V dropped 5 bases and J dropped 2 bases, with 8 bases sitting between them. The CDR3 DNA is TGTGCCAGCAGCCCAGACTACACAGATACGCAGTATTTT. Its protein is CASSPDYTDTQYF.

This clone occurred once. V is TRBV6-1 and J is TRBJ2-4; D unresolved. The V end lost 2 bases, the J end lost 8 bases, and 7 bases lay between the germline ends. Looked up from germline, CDR1 is MNHNS and CDR2 is SASEGT. The CDR3 length is 12 residues. The CDR3 here is CASSESNYIQYF. The CDR3 nucleotides are TGTGCCAGCAGTGAATCCAATTACATTCAGTACTTC.

The CDR3 DNA sequence: TGTGCCAGCAGCCAGGGGTCAGGAAACACCATATATTTT. Its protein is CASSQGSGNTIYF. The chain couples TRBV6-5 to TRBJ1-3, with a possible D match to TRBD1 (6 bases). This CDR3 comprises 13 residues. The germline V and J ends were trimmed by 6 bases and 4 bases, with 10 bases remaining between them. Germline loops: CDR1 MNHEY, CDR2 SVGAGI.

Notes on this clone: Germline and junction disagree at one end, which may indicate a read error. Additional DNA sequences in this sample encode the identical CDR3. The gene calls are TRBV19 and TRBJ1-1; perhaps TRBD1 as D (5 bases). The CDR3 has 14 residues. CDR1 is LNHDA and CDR2 is SQIVND in the germline V gene (reference sequence). The CDR3 loop is CASSRGLGGTEAFF. CDR3 sequence (DNA): TGCGCCAGTAGTCGGGGACTCGGGGGCACTGAAGCTTTCTTT.

The chain combines TRBV15 with TRBJ1-5, with D hard to call. The V gene's germline CDR1 is LNHNV and CDR2 YYDKDF (reference sequence). The ends were cut back, 1 base at V and 2 bases at J, with 18 bases in the middle. The CDR3 totals 18 residues. The CDR3 bases are TGTGCCACCAGCAGAGGAGCGGCTAGGGTTGGGGGCAATCAGCCCCAGCATTTT. Translated, it gives CATSRGAARVGGNQPQHF.

This chain uses TRBV5-6 with TRBJ1-1, with no clear D. Germline V gene sequence: CDR1 SGHDT, CDR2 YYEEEE. The CDR3 is made up of 13 amino acids. V lost 2 bases, J lost 5 bases, and 10 bases lay in between. The CDR3 spells CASSLPGRTEAFF. For the CDR3, the DNA is TGTGCCAGCAGCTTACCGGGAAGAACTGAAGCTTTCTTT.

V usage is TRBV5-1 and J usage is TRBJ2-7; no reliable D call. The CDR3 extends over 16 amino acids. Germline V gene lookup returns CDR1 SGHRS and CDR2 YFSETQ. The V gene lost 0 bases and the J gene lost 0 bases, with 13 bases spanning the gap. The chain's CDR3 is CASSLDWAILSYEQYF. The DNA for the CDR3 is TGCGCCAGCAGCTTGGATTGGGCGATTCTCTCCTACGAGCAGTACTTC.

Notes on this clone: Germline and junction disagree at one end, which may indicate a read error. This chain uses TRBV6-4 with TRBJ2-4; D is possibly TRBD2 (5 bases). Germline V gene lookup returns CDR1 MRHNA and CDR2 SNTAGT. The CDR3 covers 16 residues. The CDR3 reads CASSYSGVGEENIQYF. The CDR3, as DNA: TGTGCCAGCAGTTACTCGGGTGTGGGAGAGGAAAACATTCAGTACTTC.

This clone was seen a single time. The rearrangement uses TRBV19 and TRBJ2-7; 11 nucleotides line up with TRBD1. Germline CDR1 LNHDA, CDR2 SQIVND (reference sequence). The trim removed 5 bases at V and 3 bases at J, leaving 3 bases unmatched. This CDR3 has 14 residues. The CDR3 DNA reads as TGTGCCAGTAGTCTGGGACAGGGGGACTACGAGCAGTACTTC. It yields the protein CASSLGQGDYEQYF. Full variable domain (rest looked up from reference TRBV19 and TRBJ2-7): DGGITQSPKYLFRKEGQNVTLSCEQNLNHDAMYWYRQDPGQGLRLIYYSQIVNDFQKGDIAEGYSVSREKKESFPLTVTSAQKNPTAFYLCASSLGQGDYEQYFGPGTRLTVT.

The rearrangement uses TRBV7-2 and TRBJ2-3; 11 bases map to TRBD2. This CDR3 is built from 16 residues. Looked up from germline, CDR1 is SGHTA and CDR2 is FQGNSA. J lost 2 bases, V lost 5 bases, and 6 bases had no gene match. CDR3: CASSRSSGGATDTQYF. The CDR3 coding sequence is TGTGCCAGCAGCCGAAGTAGCGGGGGGGCCACAGATACGCAGTATTTT.

The genes are TRBV13 and TRBJ2-7; the match to TRBD1 covers 7 bases. The ends lost 4 bases at V and 1 base at J; junction bases unmatched: 13. This CDR3 comprises 17 residues. Germline values: CDR1 PRHDT, CDR2 FYEKMQ (reference sequence). The CDR3 DNA reads TGTGCCAGCAGCTCCCACAGGGGACCCGAATCTTCCTACGAGCAGTACTTC. Translating gives CASSSHRGPESSYEQYF. Supplemented by reference TRBV13 and TRBJ2-7, the full variable domain reads AAGVIQSPRHLIKEKRETATLKCYPIPRHDTVYWYQQGPGQDPQFLISFYEKMQSDKGSIPDRFSAQQFSDYHSELNMSSLELGDSALYFCASSSHRGPESSYEQYFGPGTRLTVT.

This chain connects TRBV29-1 to TRBJ1-1; maybe TRBD1 (5 bases). The CDR3 has 11 residues. Germline CDR1 reads SQVTM; CDR2 reads ANQGSEA. Between the trimmed V and J ends, which lost 6 bases and 4 bases, there was a span of 9 bases. CDR3 residues: CSVHRTTEAFF. CDR3 coding DNA: TGCAGCGTACACAGGACCACTGAAGCTTTCTTT.

As to this clone: The junction departs from germline at one end; a sequencing error may be responsible. The chain has TRBV7-9 and TRBJ2-5; D gene ambiguous. The CDR3 runs to 16 residues. Germline V gene sequence: CDR1 SEHNR, CDR2 FQNEAQ (reference sequence). CDR3 region: CSSSSTNWAYQETQYF. CDR3 DNA sequence: TGTTCCAGCAGCTCCACCAACTGGGCATACCAAGAGACCCAGTACTTC.

The J gene is TRBJ1-1, the V gene TRBV7-3; no clear D. V lost 5 bases and J 0 bases, leaving 4 bases between the germline ends. The CDR3 sequence is 12 residues long. Germline CDR1 reads SGHTA; CDR2 reads FQGTGA. In DNA, the CDR3 is TGTGCCAGCAGCCAGATGAACACTGAAGCTTTCTTT. This encodes CASSQMNTEAFF.

To note about this clone: Compared with germline, one end of the junction differs, possibly owing to a read error. This chain connects TRBV7-9 to TRBJ2-7; 7 bases fit TRBD2. This CDR3 contains 12 residues. Germline V gene data show CDR1 as SEHNR and CDR2 as FQNEAQ (reference sequence). The CDR3 nucleotides read TGTTCCAGCACCCCGGGGGGTTACGAGCAGTACTTC. As protein: CSSTPGGYEQYF.

The genes are TRBV9 and TRBJ2-5; 14 bases agree with TRBD2. CDR1 and CDR2 from the germline V gene are SGDLS and YYNGEE. V gave up 3 bases and J gave up 5 bases; unmatched junction bases: 6. This CDR3 is 16 amino acids long. The DNA for the CDR3 is TGTGCCAGCAGCGCCTGGACTAGCGGGGGGCTCGAGACCCAGTACTTC. Translated, it gives CASSAWTSGGLETQYF.

The gene calls are TRBV4-2 and TRBJ1-1, with 7 bases identical to TRBD1. Trimming removed 4 bases from V and 3 bases from J; junction bases left unmatched: 8. This CDR3 contains 15 residues. Per germline, CDR1 LGHNA and CDR2 YNFKEQ. The CDR3 DNA reads as TGTGCCAGCAGCCCCGGAGGAGGGGGCGACACTGAAGCTTTCTTT. Amino acids: CASSPGGGGDTEAFF.

The chain recombines TRBV7-6 with TRBJ2-1; tentative D call: TRBD2 (5 bases). CDR3 length: 13 residues. Looked up from germline, CDR1 is SGHVS and CDR2 is FNYEAQ. The V gene lost 4 bases and the J gene lost 9 bases, with 13 bases spanning the gap. In DNA form, the CDR3 reads TGTGCCAGCAGCTCTTATTTGAGCGGTGAGCAGTTCTTC. Residues: CASSSYLSGEQFF.

The V call is TRBV2, the J call TRBJ1-2; TRBD1 aligns across 7 bases. Per the germline V gene, CDR1 is SNHLY and CDR2 is FYNNEI. The J segment lost 8 bases and the V segment lost 0 bases, leaving 9 bases of the junction unmatched. This CDR3 contains 15 residues. CDR3 nucleotide sequence: TGTGCCAGCAGTGAAGCGCTTAGGGGGCTAGAGGGCTACACCTTC. The encoded protein is CASSEALRGLEGYTF. The full variable domain, rest sourced from reference TRBV2 and TRBJ1-2, is EPEVTQTPSHQVTQMGQEVILRCVPISNHLYFYWYRQILGQKVEFLVSFYNNEISEKSEIFDDQFSVERPDGSNFTLKIRSTKLEDSAMYFCASSEALRGLEGYTFGSGTRLTVV.

Points on this clone: The junction departs from the called germline gene at one end, perhaps through a read error. This sequence joins TRBV7-9 and TRBJ1-6; D is possibly TRBD1 (5 bases). CDR1 is SEHNR and CDR2 is FQNEAQ in the germline V gene (reference sequence). This CDR3 region has 18 residues. DNA of the CDR3: TGTTCCAGCAGCGACCAGGGTTCCCGTGGCTCCTATAATTCACCCCTCCACTTT. Protein sequence: CSSSDQGSRGSYNSPLHF.

The chain carries TRBV29-1 and TRBJ2-5, with D possibly matching TRBD2 (5 bases). Between the trimmed V and J ends, which lost 8 bases and 2 bases, there was a span of 15 bases. Germline V gene sequence: CDR1 SQVTM, CDR2 ANQGSEA. This CDR3 spans 13 amino acids. The CDR3 spells CSIAGIAQETQYF. The CDR3 DNA follows: TGCAGCATCGCCGGGATAGCGCAAGAGACCCAGTACTTC.

This clone was counted a single time. The J gene is TRBJ1-3, the V gene TRBV9, with D unresolved. There are 15 residues in the CDR3. V was clipped by 2 bases and J by 10 bases, with 19 bases between them. Germline V gene sequence: CDR1 SGDLS, CDR2 YYNGEE. The CDR3 here is CASSVLSGGEGTIYF. CDR3 nucleotide sequence: TGTGCCAGCAGCGTTTTGTCCGGAGGTGAGGGTACCATATATTTT. Supplemented by reference TRBV9 and TRBJ1-3, the full variable domain reads DSGVTQTPKHLITATGQRVTLRCSPRSGDLSVYWYQQSLDQGLQFLIQYYNGEERAKGNILERFSAQQFPDLHSELNLSSLELGDSALYFCASSVLSGGEGTIYFGEGSWLTVV.

V gene TRBV19 combines with J gene TRBJ1-5; D is unclear. The ends were cut back, 4 bases at V and 4 bases at J, with 8 bases in the middle. Germline V gene data show CDR1 as LNHDA and CDR2 as SQIVND (reference sequence). CDR3 length equals 13 residues. The CDR3 is CASSTQKNQPQHF. CDR3 nucleotides: TGTGCCAGTAGTACCCAAAAAAATCAGCCCCAGCATTTT.

The CDR3 region is CAISEGQGNLGNQPQHF. The CDR3 DNA follows: TGTGCCATCAGTGAGGGCCAGGGGAATTTGGGCAATCAGCCCCAGCATTTT. The chain recombines TRBV10-3 with TRBJ1-5; TRBD1 is a possible D gene (6 bases). This CDR3 region has 17 residues. Looked up from germline, CDR1 is ENHRY and CDR2 is SYGVKD. Trimming took off 2 bases at V and 2 bases at J, with 16 bases between the two ends.